One and the same sample provided the 5 T cell receptor beta chains below, sequenced in a study of T cells in tumors after PD-1 blockade. Method: immunoSEQ multiplex PCR; TCRdb's copy keeps in-frame clones and lacks some. This table has more than 3,500 clones, less than 75% appearing once. Sequences were derived from tumor tissue, sampled before anti-PD-1 treatment. The receptors here all came from a human donor with basal cell carcinoma.

This clone was observed a handful of times. The chain carries TRBV28 and TRBJ2-5; the D is unclear. The germline gives CDR1 MDHEN, CDR2 SYDVKM. The CDR3 consists of 13 residues. V was trimmed by 4 bases and J by 2 bases, leaving 8 bases between them. The CDR3 DNA follows: TGTGCCAGCAGTTCCCCGGGTCAAGAGACCCAGTACTTC. The encoded protein is CASSSPGQETQYF. The full variable domain, completed using reference TRBV28 and TRBJ2-5, is DVKVTQSSRYLVKRTGEKVFLECVQDMDHENMFWYRQDPGLGLRLIYFSYDVKMKEKGDIPEGYSVSREKKERFSLILESASTNQTSMYLCASSSPGQETQYFGPGTRLLVL.

The chain employs TRBV5-4 and TRBJ2-5; 8 bases line up with TRBD1. The V and J ends lost 4 bases and 4 bases, in that order; junction bases with no gene match: 9. Germline lookup yields CDR1 SGHNT and CDR2 YYREEE (reference sequence). The CDR3 covers 15 residues. The chain's CDR3 is CASSLGWGTGETQYF. The DNA of the CDR3 is TGTGCCAGCAGCCTGGGGTGGGGGACAGGAGAGACCCAGTACTTC. Using reference TRBV5-4 and TRBJ2-5 for the parts outside the CDR3, the full variable domain is ETGVTQSPTHLIKTRGQQVTLRCSSQSGHNTVSWYQQALGQGPQFIFQYYREEENGRGNFPPRFSGLQFPNYSSELNVNALELDDSALYLCASSLGWGTGETQYFGPGTRLLVL.

The chain links TRBV7-2 to TRBJ1-1; TRBD1 is a possible D gene (5 bases). The CDR3 spans 21 residues. V lost 0 bases and J lost 0, with 26 bases in between. Germline V gives CDR1 SGHTA, CDR2 FQGNSA. The CDR3 sequence: CASSLAVFRTSISSMNTEAFF. In DNA, the CDR3 is TGTGCCAGCAGCTTAGCGGTTTTCCGGACATCCATTTCGAGCATGAACACTGAAGCTTTCTTT. The whole variable domain, filled in from reference TRBV7-2 and TRBJ1-1, reads GAGVSQSPSNKVTEKGKDVELRCDPISGHTALYWYRQSLGQGLEFLIYFQGNSAPDKSGLPSDRFSAERTGGSVSTLTIQRTQQEDSAVYLCASSLAVFRTSISSMNTEAFFGQGTRLTVV.

About this clone itself: Other DNA sequences from this sample encode an identical CDR3 as well. The V gene is TRBV3-1 (or the pseudogene TRBV3-2), the J gene TRBJ1-1; maybe TRBD1 (6 bases). The CDR3 totals 13 residues. Germline CDR1 LGHDT, CDR2 YNNKEL (reference sequence). The ends were cut back, 9 bases at V and 3 bases at J, with 14 bases in the middle. The CDR3 nucleotides read TGTGCCAGTAGCAACAACAGGGACACTGAAGCTTTCTTT. Translation: CASSNNRDTEAFF.

This chain uses TRBV6-2 or TRBV6-3 with TRBJ1-5, with 8 bases fitting TRBD1. V shed 2 bases and J 2 bases; nucleotides not matched to a gene: 8. Looked up from germline, CDR1 is MNHEY and CDR2 is SVGEGT. This CDR3 is 17 amino acids long. CDR3 in DNA: TGTGCCAGCAGTTACGGGGGCAGGGGGCGAGGCAATCAGCCCCAGCATTTT. Protein: CASSYGGRGRGNQPQHF.